Sequencing of this TCR beta chain was carried out in a study of blood T cell repertoires in COVID-19. In the study's own analysis: Reference gene primer amplification yielded estimated nucleated cell counts. Clones were sequenced by immunoSEQ multiplex PCR, and TCRdb holds only the in-frame ones, with some missing. Clone size and the V and J calls come from that table; the DNA yielded D and trimming. The table shows 200,000 to 300,000 clones, with 65% to 85% occurring only once. After removal of 1 base from V and 7 bases from J, the junction contained 10 bases not matched to a gene. Germline CDR1 reads ENHRY; CDR2 reads SYGVKD. The CDR3 length is 15 residues.

Source material: peripheral blood. The rearrangement joins TRBV10-3 to TRBJ2-7; 7 nucleotides agree with TRBD2. The sequence was obtained from a human donor in a cohort sampled during active COVID-19. The CDR3 coding sequence is TGTGCCATCAGTGAGTTGGCAGGGCAAGCGGGGGAGCAGTACTTC. This translates into CAISELAGQAGEQYF.